This T cell receptor beta chain was sequenced in a study of Tregs in tolerant kidney transplant recipients. This clone was detected only once. Germline V gives CDR1 GTSNPN, CDR2 SVGIG (reference sequence). V shed 0 bases and J shed 13 bases, with 18 bases lying between them. The CDR3 extends over 13 amino acids. Profiled with immunoSEQ multiplex PCR; TCRdb holds only in-frame clones, not every one. The sample lists about 240,000 clones, about 80% occurring once. Unstimulated regulatory T cells (CD4+CD25+CD127-), CD4+CD25- non-regulatory cells, CD4 and CD8 cells were FACS-sorted from thawed PBMCs. The sequenced material came from CD4+ T cells from blood. The origin of this receptor is a human donor in good health. The V call is TRBV30, the J call TRBJ1-2, with D uncertain. The CDR3 sequence is CAWSVGPSRVGTF. In nucleotides, the CDR3 is TGTGCCTGGAGTGTAGGCCCTTCGAGGGTTGGCACCTTC.